The 30 T cell receptor beta chains presented below share a single source sample, sequenced in a study of beta chain features in type 1 diabetes (dated by TCRdb to between 2018 and 2020). No antigen is known for these receptors. The method behind the library was the immunoSEQ multiplex PCR assay. All of the isolated RNA was reverse transcribed with the High Capacity cDNA Reverse Transcription Kit, so expressed TCRB transcripts were sequenced. Held by TCRdb, this immuneACCESS table contains in-frame sequences only and omits some clones. Under half of the omission traces to an unresolved V gene where checked; the cause of the rest is unknown. The sample table records roughly 700,000 clones; around an eighth of these occur just once. The ten largest clones represent approximately 0.022% of the sample. Overall study outcomes, separate from this receptor: A moderate but significant shortening of TCRB CDR3 length was observed in type 1 diabetes patients in all four CD4+ subsets.

The source material was naive CD4+ T cells from blood. This specimen's cell subset or site label, interpreted: true naive CD4+ T cells. The receptors shown here come from a man between 18 and 29 years old with type 1 diabetes.

The chain joins TRBV4-1 to TRBJ2-6; D might be TRBD1 (5 bases). The CDR3 is 15 amino acids. Trimming left V 4 bases short and J 3 bases short, with 10 bases between. Germline-derived CDR1 and CDR2 are MGHRA and YSYEKL. The CDR3 region has the DNA TGCGCCAGCAGCCCCGGACACTTTGGGGCCAACGTCCTGACTTTC. Residues: CASSPGHFGANVLTF.

The table lists this clone with a few counts. The genes are TRBV23-1 and TRBJ2-1; 8 positions match TRBD1. TRBV23-1 is recorded as an ORF, its role being uncertain. The V gene end was trimmed by 7 bases and the J gene end by 7 bases; junction bases not matched to a gene: 3. The length of the CDR3 is 12 residues. In DNA, the CDR3 is TGCGCCAGCACCAGGGGGCTGAATGAGCAGTTCTTC. Residues: CASTRGLNEQFF.

The chain is built from TRBV10-1 and TRBJ2-5, with a weak D call TRBD2 (7 bases). The CDR3 is 14 residues long. V lost 2 bases, J lost 5 bases, and 12 bases lay in between. Germline CDR1 reads WNHNN; CDR2 reads SYGVQD (reference sequence). The CDR3 protein is CASSEGGAAETQYF. The CDR3 DNA sequence: TGCGCCAGCAGTGAGGGGGGGGCCGCGGAGACCCAGTACTTC.

This clone was observed once. The V and J genes are TRBV5-1 and TRBJ2-3; 10 nucleotides agree with TRBD1. CDR3 length equals 17 residues. Germline V gene sequence: CDR1 SGHRS, CDR2 YFSETQ. V trimming: 7 bases; J trimming: 2 bases; junction bases outside the gene matches: 13. The CDR3: CASAWVPGQGPTDTQYF. CDR3 bases: TGCGCCAGCGCCTGGGTGCCGGGACAGGGGCCCACAGATACGCAGTATTTT.

V and J are TRBV9 and TRBJ2-5; D may be TRBD1 (6 bases). V was pared by 4 bases and J by 2 bases, with 12 bases between. Germline values: CDR1 SGDLS, CDR2 YYNGEE. The CDR3 is 14 residues long. The CDR3 reads CASSRGGIQETQYF. In DNA form, the CDR3 reads TGTGCCAGCAGCCGAGGGGGAATTCAAGAGACCCAGTACTTC.

This clone was found a few times. V is TRBV27 and J is TRBJ1-5; 10 bases align to TRBD1. Germline-derived CDR1 and CDR2 are MNHEY and SMNVEV (reference sequence). Losses at the gene ends were 4 bases for V and 3 bases for J; bases not matched to a gene: 6. The CDR3 length is 16 residues. CDR3 bases: TGTGCCAGCAGTTGGGTGGGGACAGGGGTCAATCAGCCCCAGCATTTT. Its protein is CASSWVGTGVNQPQHF.

The chain carries TRBV2 and TRBJ1-5; 7 bases are a match to TRBD1. The CDR3 is made up of 15 amino acids. Germline trimming cut 6 bases from V and 8 bases from J; bases unmatched to any gene: 13. In germline, CDR1 is SNHLY, CDR2 FYNNEI. DNA for the CDR3: TGTGCCAGCAGGCCTAGTGAGGGGGCTTGGAAGCCCCAGCATTTT. Translating it yields CASRPSEGAWKPQHF.

The CDR3 spells CASSLPITGVNGEAFF. The CDR3 DNA sequence: TGTGCCAGCAGTTTACCAATTACAGGGGTTAATGGTGAAGCTTTCTTT. The chain joins TRBV28 to TRBJ1-1; 7 bases are shared with TRBD1. Trimming at V came to 2 bases and at J to 7 bases, leaving 13 bases not matched to a gene. Germline CDR1 and CDR2: MDHEN and SYDVKM. CDR3 length: 16 residues. Based on the CDR3 plus reference TRBV28 and TRBJ1-1, the full variable domain is DVKVTQSSRYLVKRTGEKVFLECVQDMDHENMFWYRQDPGLGLRLIYFSYDVKMKEKGDIPEGYSVSREKKERFSLILESASTNQTSMYLCASSLPITGVNGEAFFGQGTRLTVV.

This clone was seen more than once but under ten times. The chain carries TRBV7-9 and TRBJ1-1; 9 bases are a match to TRBD1. Germline lookup yields CDR1 SEHNR and CDR2 FQNEAQ (reference sequence). The CDR3 is 17 amino acids. V shed 2 bases and J 4 bases; nucleotides not matched to a gene: 11. CDR3 nucleotide sequence: TGTGCCAGCAGCTTATTGGGAGGGACAGGGTTACCCACTGAAGCTTTCTTT. Amino acid sequence: CASSLLGGTGLPTEAFF.

This clone was detected a few times. The chain links TRBV18 to TRBJ1-6; the match to TRBD1 covers 10 bases. Germline lookup yields CDR1 KGHSH and CDR2 LQKENI. After removal of 1 base from V and 10 bases from J, the junction contained 4 bases not matched to a gene. The CDR3 sequence is 15 residues long. The CDR3 loop is CASSPRETGGSPLHF. In DNA, the CDR3 is TGTGCCAGCTCACCACGTGAGACAGGGGGCTCACCCCTCCACTTT.

V gene TRBV28 combines with J gene TRBJ2-7; unclear D gene. V lost 6 bases and J lost 0, with 15 bases in between. This CDR3 contains 15 residues. The germline CDR1 and CDR2 sequences are MDHEN and SYDVKM. The CDR3 region has the DNA TGTGCCAGCAGGGCCGGACGGTGGAGCTCCTACGAGCAGTACTTC. It codes for CASRAGRWSSYEQYF.

This clone was picked up a small number of times. This chain links TRBV6-5 with TRBJ2-3; maybe TRBD2 (7 bases). Trimming shortened V by 7 bases and J by 8 bases, and 19 bases separated the two germline ends. Germline values: CDR1 MNHEY, CDR2 SVGAGI. CDR3 size: 14 residues. The CDR3 nucleotides read TGTGCCAGCAAAGTCCGTCTGGGAGGGGGTACGCAGTATTTT. Translating gives CASKVRLGGGTQYF.

The table lists this clone with a few counts. V and J are TRBV5-4 and TRBJ1-2, with D tentatively TRBD1 (6 bases). The CDR3 loop spans 13 amino acids. Per germline, CDR1 SGHNT and CDR2 YYREEE (reference sequence). V gave up 5 bases and J gave up 1 base, with 9 bases separating them. The CDR3 here is CASRWDNNYGYTF. CDR3 bases: TGTGCCAGCAGATGGGACAATAACTATGGCTACACCTTC.

The rearrangement uses TRBV5-4 and TRBJ2-3; 8 bases map to TRBD2. Germline loops: CDR1 SGHNT, CDR2 YYREEE (reference sequence). V shed 1 base, J shed 0 bases, and the junction held 7 bases outside the gene matches. This CDR3 is 17 amino acids long. In nucleotides, the CDR3 is TGTGCCAGCAGCTTGACCTTGGTAGCGGGGAGCACAGATACGCAGTATTTT. It specifies CASSLTLVAGSTDTQYF. Full variable domain (rest looked up from reference TRBV5-4 and TRBJ2-3): ETGVTQSPTHLIKTRGQQVTLRCSSQSGHNTVSWYQQALGQGPQFIFQYYREEENGRGNFPPRFSGLQFPNYSSELNVNALELDDSALYLCASSLTLVAGSTDTQYFGPGTRLTVL.

The table lists this clone with a few counts. CDR3 region: CASSPQGPTTGELFF. The CDR3 nucleotides are TGTGCCAGCTCACCCCAGGGCCCGACCACCGGGGAGCTGTTTTTT. The J gene is TRBJ2-2, the V gene TRBV18; weak D call: TRBD1 (5 bases). Germline V gene sequence: CDR1 KGHSH, CDR2 LQKENI. The CDR3 runs to 15 residues. The V and J ends lost 3 bases and 4 bases respectively, with 12 bases between them.

V usage is TRBV5-1 and J usage is TRBJ2-6, with TRBD2 matching over 8 bases. Trimming took 5 bases from V and 2 from J; bases not matched to a gene: 9. The germline V gene encodes CDR1 SGHRS and CDR2 YFSETQ. The CDR3 is 17 amino acids. CDR3 nucleotides: TGCGCCAGCAGAGCCAGCGGGGGACTTGCTGGGGCCAACGTCCTGACTTTC. This gives the protein CASRASGGLAGANVLTF.

The chain links TRBV30 to TRBJ2-3; D remains ambiguous. CDR1 and CDR2 (germline): GTSNPN, SVGIG (reference sequence). The CDR3 is 15 residues long. V gave up 0 bases and J gave up 0 bases, with 10 bases separating them. This chain's CDR3 is CAWSVSRTSTDTQYF. The CDR3 DNA reads as TGTGCCTGGAGTGTAAGCAGAACTAGCACAGATACGCAGTATTTT.

In its sample, this clone was seen many times. The chain employs TRBV23-1 and TRBJ1-2; 8 positions match TRBD1. TRBV23-1 is filed as an ORF, its function uncertain. This CDR3 contains 15 residues. V lost 4 bases to trimming and J lost 7 bases; unmatched junction nucleotides: 11. In DNA form, the CDR3 reads TGCGCCAGCAGTCCTACCCCGGACAGGGTCGGTGGCTACACCTTC. It encodes CASSPTPDRVGGYTF.

This clone was seen only a few times. J is TRBJ2-5 and V is TRBV9; D not certain. The V end lost 3 bases, the J end lost 5 bases, and 8 bases lay between the germline ends. CDR3 length: 12 residues. Germline CDR1 is SGDLS and CDR2 is YYNGEE. The CDR3 is CASSGAEETQYF. The CDR3 DNA is TGTGCCAGCAGCGGGGCAGAGGAGACCCAGTACTTC.

This chain connects TRBV29-1 to TRBJ1-1; D possibly corresponds to TRBD1 (6 bases). Germline V gene data show CDR1 as SQVTM and CDR2 as ANQGSEA. This CDR3 has 12 residues. V lost 0 bases and J 10 bases, leaving 12 bases between the germline ends. CDR3 DNA sequence: TGCAGCGTTGAAGATGGACAGTCAGTAGCTTTCTTT. Amino acid sequence: CSVEDGQSVAFF.

Only a few counts were recorded for this clone. The chain joins TRBV5-1 to TRBJ2-7, with 9 bases that match TRBD1. This CDR3 is built from 16 residues. Germline V CDR1 and CDR2: SGHRS, YFSETQ. V dropped 0 bases and J dropped 5; count of bases not matched to a gene: 9. In nucleotides, the CDR3 is TGCGCCAGCAGCTTGGTTTTGGGGACAGGGCGCGACGAGCAGTACTTC. It translates to CASSLVLGTGRDEQYF.

This clone has more than one count but fewer than ten. The rearrangement links TRBV2 to TRBJ2-4, with D hard to call. Germline V gives CDR1 SNHLY, CDR2 FYNNEI. The CDR3 is 16 residues long. Trimming removed 6 bases at V and 9 bases at J, with 24 bases between. In nucleotides, the CDR3 is TGTGCCAGCAGGTCAACAGATACATTGGTTTATAGCATTCAGTACTTC. This encodes CASRSTDTLVYSIQYF.

V is TRBV7-2 and J is TRBJ2-3; D perhaps matches TRBD1 (6 bases). CDR1 is SGHTA and CDR2 is FQGNSA in the germline V gene. Trimming removed 2 bases at V and 2 bases at J, with 11 bases between. The CDR3 loop spans 15 amino acids. CDR3 in amino acids: CASSLMQGFTDTQYF. The CDR3 bases are TGTGCCAGCAGCTTAATGCAGGGGTTCACAGATACGCAGTATTTT.

This chain links TRBV4-1 with TRBJ2-6, with 8 nucleotides matching TRBD1. V lost 0 bases to trimming and J lost 0 bases; unmatched junction nucleotides: 4. Germline V gene lookup returns CDR1 MGHRA and CDR2 YSYEKL. CDR3 size: 18 residues. This CDR3 reads CASSQEGQASSGANVLTF. CDR3 DNA: TGCGCCAGCAGCCAAGAGGGACAGGCTAGCTCTGGGGCCAACGTCCTGACTTTC.

A few counts support this clone. The gene calls are TRBV19 and TRBJ1-2; D not resolved. Looked up from germline, CDR1 is LNHDA and CDR2 is SQIVND (reference sequence). CDR3 length: 14 amino acids. V lost 3 bases and J 4 bases, leaving 12 bases between the germline ends. The CDR3 region has the DNA TGTGCCAGTAGTATTCGGACTGCGACCTATGGCTACACCTTC. This encodes CASSIRTATYGYTF.

CDR3 residues: CASRSGQGARTEQFF. CDR3 bases: TGTGCCAGCAGGTCTGGGCAGGGGGCGCGGACTGAGCAGTTCTTC. The V and J genes are TRBV6-5 and TRBJ2-1; TRBD1 matches at 8 bases. Germline CDR1 reads MNHEY; CDR2 reads SVGAGI. Losses at the gene ends were 6 bases for V and 9 bases for J; bases not matched to a gene: 13. The CDR3 runs to 15 residues.

The V and J genes are TRBV18 and TRBJ2-3; 7 bases fit TRBD1. Germline V gene lookup returns CDR1 KGHSH and CDR2 LQKENI. Trimming took 3 bases from V and 2 from J; bases not matched to a gene: 2. The length of the CDR3 is 14 residues. CDR3 in amino acids: CASSPDRTTDTQYF. The CDR3 nucleotides read TGTGCCAGCTCACCGGACAGGACCACAGATACGCAGTATTTT. Full variable domain (remainder filled in from reference TRBV18 and TRBJ2-3): NAGVMQNPRHLVRRRGQEARLRCSPMKGHSHVYWYRQLPEEGLKFMVYLQKENIIDESGMPKERFSAEFPKEGPSILRIQQVVRGDSAAYFCASSPDRTTDTQYFGPGTRLTVL.

The CDR3 here is CASSLEGAEETQYF. In DNA, the CDR3 is TGTGCCAGCAGCTTAGAGGGGGCAGAAGAGACCCAGTACTTC. V usage is TRBV7-9 and J usage is TRBJ2-5; 7 nucleotides line up with TRBD1. V shed 1 base, J shed 3 bases, and the junction held 2 bases outside the gene matches. Germline V CDR1 and CDR2: SEHNR, FQNEAQ (reference sequence). The CDR3 covers 14 residues.

The chain couples TRBV7-8 to TRBJ1-2, with TRBD1 identical over 8 bases. This CDR3 has 18 residues. The trim removed 5 bases at V and 4 bases at J, leaving 18 bases unmatched. In germline, CDR1 is SGHVS, CDR2 FQNEAQ. CDR3 sequence: CASSPRTGSGRGRYGYTF. The CDR3 DNA is TGTGCCAGCAGCCCCAGGACAGGGTCTGGCCGGGGGCGCTATGGCTACACCTTC.

The chain links TRBV2 to TRBJ2-2; 8 bases match TRBD1. The germline CDR1 and CDR2 sequences are SNHLY and FYNNEI. The CDR3 loop spans 15 amino acids. After removal of 4 bases from V and 0 bases from J, the junction contained 1 base not matched to a gene. Written as DNA, the CDR3 is TGTGCCAGCAGTGTACAGGGGGCGAACACCGGGGAGCTGTTTTTT. This gives the protein CASSVQGANTGELFF.